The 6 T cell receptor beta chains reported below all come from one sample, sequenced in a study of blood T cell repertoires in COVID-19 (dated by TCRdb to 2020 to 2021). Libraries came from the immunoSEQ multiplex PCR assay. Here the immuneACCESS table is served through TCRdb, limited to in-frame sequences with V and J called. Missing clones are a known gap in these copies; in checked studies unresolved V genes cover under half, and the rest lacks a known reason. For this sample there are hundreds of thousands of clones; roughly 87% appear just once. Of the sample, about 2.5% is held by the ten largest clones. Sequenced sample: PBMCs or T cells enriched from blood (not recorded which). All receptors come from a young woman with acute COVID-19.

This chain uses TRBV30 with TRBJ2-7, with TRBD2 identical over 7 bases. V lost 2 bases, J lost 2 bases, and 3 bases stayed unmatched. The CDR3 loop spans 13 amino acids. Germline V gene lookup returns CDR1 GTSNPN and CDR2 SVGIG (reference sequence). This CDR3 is CAWSTGTTYEQYF. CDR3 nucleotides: TGTGCCTGGAGTACCGGGACTACCTACGAGCAGTACTTC.

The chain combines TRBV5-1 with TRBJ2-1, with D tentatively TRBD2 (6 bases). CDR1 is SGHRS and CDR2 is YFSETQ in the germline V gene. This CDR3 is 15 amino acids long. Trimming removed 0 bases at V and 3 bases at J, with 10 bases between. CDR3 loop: CASSLDGGNYNEQFF. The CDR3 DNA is TGCGCCAGCAGCTTGGACGGGGGAAACTACAATGAGCAGTTCTTC.

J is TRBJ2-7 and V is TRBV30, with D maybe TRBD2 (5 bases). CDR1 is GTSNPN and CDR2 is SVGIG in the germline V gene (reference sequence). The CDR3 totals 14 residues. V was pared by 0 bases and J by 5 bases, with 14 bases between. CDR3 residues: CAWSVQAGFNEQYF. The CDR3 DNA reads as TGTGCCTGGAGTGTTCAGGCGGGTTTCAACGAGCAGTACTTC.

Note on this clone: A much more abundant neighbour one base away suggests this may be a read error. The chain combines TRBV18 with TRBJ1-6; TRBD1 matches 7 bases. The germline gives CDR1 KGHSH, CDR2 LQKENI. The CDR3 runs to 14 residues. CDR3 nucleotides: TGTGCCAACTCAGACAGGGTTGGTAATTCACCCCTCCACTTT. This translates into CANSDRVGNSPLHF.

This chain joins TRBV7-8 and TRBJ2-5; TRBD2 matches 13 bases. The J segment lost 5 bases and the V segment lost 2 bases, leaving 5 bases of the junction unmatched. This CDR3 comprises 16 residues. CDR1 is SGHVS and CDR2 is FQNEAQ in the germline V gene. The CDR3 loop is CASSLWTSGGVETQYF. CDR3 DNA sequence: TGTGCCAGCAGCTTATGGACTAGCGGGGGAGTGGAGACCCAGTACTTC.

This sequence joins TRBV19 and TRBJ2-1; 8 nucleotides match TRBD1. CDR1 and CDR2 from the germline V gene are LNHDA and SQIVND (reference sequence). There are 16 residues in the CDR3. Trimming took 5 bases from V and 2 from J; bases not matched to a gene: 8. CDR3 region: CASSVTGQVAYNEQFF. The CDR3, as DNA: TGTGCCAGTAGTGTAACGGGACAGGTCGCCTACAATGAGCAGTTCTTC.